This T cell receptor (beta chain) came from a study of blood T cell repertoires in COVID-19. The CDR3 sequence is 15 residues long. V trimming: 0 bases; J trimming: 9 bases; junction bases outside the gene matches: 7. Germline CDR1 SGHRS, CDR2 YFSETQ. Original analysis: Reference gene primer amplification yielded estimated nucleated cell counts. Generated by immunoSEQ multiplex PCR, the TCRdb table keeps only in-frame clones and is missing some. The V and J calls and clone size come from that table; D and trimming were worked out from the DNA. The sample includes approximately 190,000 clones, roughly 84% of them seen just once.

The sequence was collected from a woman in her twenties or thirties who had been exposed to COVID-19. Material: PBMCs or T cells enriched from blood (not recorded which). The rearrangement uses TRBV5-1 and TRBJ1-1; 11 bases are a match to TRBD1. The CDR3 region is CASSLDGQGARQAFF. The CDR3 DNA sequence: TGCGCCAGCAGCTTGGATGGACAGGGGGCACGGCAAGCTTTCTTT.